The sequence of this TCR beta chain was determined in a study of regulatory T cells in long-lasting Graves disease. Germline CDR1 is GTSNPN and CDR2 is SVGIG (reference sequence). With 3 bases removed from V and 8 bases from J, the gap between germline ends came to 13 bases. The CDR3 runs 12 residues. CDR3-region Arm-PCR and iRepertoire HTBI primers produced the TCR beta libraries. A single record per CDR3 protein comes from TCRdb applying MiXCR to the multiplex PCR reads. The sample lists some 460,000 distinct CDR3 sequences, roughly 16% occurring once. This clonotype was seen a handful of times. Time point specified: newly diagnosed GD, antithyroid drugs for less than 3 months. Following extraction of RNA from PBMCs, that RNA was used to make the TCR library. These sequences were also reported in another study, on T cells in Graves' hyperthyroidism and ophthalmopathy.

The V and J genes are TRBV30 and TRBJ1-2; no definite D call. This sample comprised peripheral blood mononuclear cells (PBMCs), obtained at new diagnosis, from a patient treated with antithyroid drugs. This TCR was recovered from a man aged 35-49 years with Graves disease. CDR3 sequence: CAWSEQGIGYTF. CDR3 nucleotide sequence: TGTGCCTGGAGCGAACAAGGCATCGGCTACACCTTC.